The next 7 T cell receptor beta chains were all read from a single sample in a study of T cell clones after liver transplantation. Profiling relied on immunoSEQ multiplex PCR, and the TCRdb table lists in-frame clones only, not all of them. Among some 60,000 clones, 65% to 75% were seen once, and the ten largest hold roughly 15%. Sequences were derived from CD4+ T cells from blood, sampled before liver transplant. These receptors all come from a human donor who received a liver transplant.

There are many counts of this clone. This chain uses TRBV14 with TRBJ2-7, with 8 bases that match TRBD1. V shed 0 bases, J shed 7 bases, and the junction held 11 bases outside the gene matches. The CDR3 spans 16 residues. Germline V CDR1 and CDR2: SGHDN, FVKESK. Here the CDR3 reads CASSQDPWTGTGEQYF. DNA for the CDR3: TGTGCCAGCAGCCAAGATCCCTGGACAGGGACGGGAGAGCAGTACTTC.

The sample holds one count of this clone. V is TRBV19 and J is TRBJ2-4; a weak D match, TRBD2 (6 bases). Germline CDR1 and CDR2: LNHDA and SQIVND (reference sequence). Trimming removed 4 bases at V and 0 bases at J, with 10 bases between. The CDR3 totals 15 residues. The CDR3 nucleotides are TGTGCCAGTAGTACACCGGGACTAGCCAAAAACATTCAGTACTTC. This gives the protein CASSTPGLAKNIQYF.

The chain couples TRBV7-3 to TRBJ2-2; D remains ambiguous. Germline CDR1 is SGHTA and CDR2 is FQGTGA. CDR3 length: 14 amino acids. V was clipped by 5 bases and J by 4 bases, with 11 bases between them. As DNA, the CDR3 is TGTGCCAGCAGCCCGGCCCCGGGCACCGGGGAGCTGTTTTTT. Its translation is CASSPAPGTGELFF.

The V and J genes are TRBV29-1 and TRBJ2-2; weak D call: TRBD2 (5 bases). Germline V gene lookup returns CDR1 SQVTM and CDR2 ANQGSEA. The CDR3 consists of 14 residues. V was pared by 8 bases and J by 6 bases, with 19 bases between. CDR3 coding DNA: TGCAGCCCGCCGGGGATCCAAAGGTCCGGGGAGCTGTTTTTT. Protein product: CSPPGIQRSGELFF.

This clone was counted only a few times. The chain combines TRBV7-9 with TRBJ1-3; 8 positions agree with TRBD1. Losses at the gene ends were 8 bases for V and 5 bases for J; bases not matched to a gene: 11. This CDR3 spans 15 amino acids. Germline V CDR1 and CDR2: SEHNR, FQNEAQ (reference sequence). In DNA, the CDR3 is TGTGCCAGCCAGACGGGACAGGAGTTTAGAAACACCATATATTTT. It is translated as CASQTGQEFRNTIYF.

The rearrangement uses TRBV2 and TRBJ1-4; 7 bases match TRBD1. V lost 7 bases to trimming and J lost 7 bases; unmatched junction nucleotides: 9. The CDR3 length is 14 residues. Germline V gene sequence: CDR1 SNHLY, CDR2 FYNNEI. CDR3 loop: CASTPDRAREKLFF. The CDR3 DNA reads TGTGCCAGCACCCCAGACAGGGCCCGTGAAAAACTGTTTTTT. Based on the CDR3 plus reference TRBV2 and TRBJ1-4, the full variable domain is EPEVTQTPSHQVTQMGQEVILRCVPISNHLYFYWYRQILGQKVEFLVSFYNNEISEKSEIFDDQFSVERPDGSNFTLKIRSTKLEDSAMYFCASTPDRAREKLFFGSGTQLSVL.

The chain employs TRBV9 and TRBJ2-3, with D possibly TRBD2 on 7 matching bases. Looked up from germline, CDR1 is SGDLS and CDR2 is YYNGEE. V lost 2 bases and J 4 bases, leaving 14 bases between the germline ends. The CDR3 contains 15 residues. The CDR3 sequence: CASSVGGAFSDTQYF. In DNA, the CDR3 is TGTGCCAGCAGCGTGGGGGGGGCCTTTTCAGATACGCAGTATTTT. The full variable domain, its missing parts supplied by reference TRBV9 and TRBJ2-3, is DSGVTQTPKHLITATGQRVTLRCSPRSGDLSVYWYQQSLDQGLQFLIQYYNGEERAKGNILERFSAQQFPDLHSELNLSSLELGDSALYFCASSVGGAFSDTQYFGPGTRLTVL.